This T cell receptor beta chain is from a study of CD8 T cells in ankylosing spondylitis. Study-level points and caveats: Disease-linked clones proved CD8+ and comparatively uncommon in peripheral blood. What appeared characteristic of ankylosing spondylitis blood was a TCR beta motif of fewer than ten highly homologous variants.

This clonotype was seen repeatedly, ten times or more. Its target is unknown. One entry per CDR3 protein results from TCRdb running MiXCR on the 5' RACE reads. The profile covers roughly 200,000 distinct CDR3 sequences, with 20% to 30% appearing a single time and roughly 6.7% taken by the ten largest. Germline assignment: CDR1 MGHRA and CDR2 YSYEKL. The CDR3 is made up of 15 amino acids. Trimming stripped 7 bases from V and 7 bases from J, with 17 bases between. The sequenced material came from blood, either unsorted or a sorted T cell fraction (not recorded which). The receptor comes from a male donor with ankylosing spondylitis or in good health (not recorded which). The rearrangement uses TRBV4-1 and TRBJ1-6; a weak D match, TRBD1 (6 bases). CDR3 region: CASKPPDSGNSPLHF. Written as DNA, the CDR3 is TGCGCCAGCAAACCGCCGGACAGTGGGAATTCACCCCTCCACTTT.